This T cell receptor beta chain was observed in a study of beta chain features in type 1 diabetes. Study-wide results and caveats: Any HLA effect on TCRB rearrangement was left unresolved by small sub-analyses.

As for this clone: Its antigen remains unidentified.

Stem cell-like memory, regulatory, central memory and naive CD4+ cells were sorted via CD45RO/CCR7/CD25/CD127/CD95/CD27. TCRB transcripts that were expressed got sequenced, as all of the isolated RNA had been reverse transcribed. About 3.9 million reads on average were seen across naive, central memory and regulatory T cell samples. This table comes from immunoSEQ multiplex PCR, and its TCRdb copy is limited to in-frame clones, with some not included. Here the sample spans under 450,000 clones, approximately 15% being singletons. Trimming removed 6 bases from V and 11 bases from J, with 15 bases in between. Germline V gene data show CDR1 as SGHRS and CDR2 as YFSETQ. This CDR3 is 13 amino acids long.

The sample taken for sequencing was naive CD4+ T cells from blood. The V and J genes are TRBV5-1 and TRBJ1-6, with D possibly TRBD1 on 5 matching bases. This receptor was taken from a man aged 30 to 45 in good health. The DNA for the CDR3 is TGCGCCAGCAACCTTCAGGGTTCGGCACCCCTCCACTTT. Its protein product is CASNLQGSAPLHF.